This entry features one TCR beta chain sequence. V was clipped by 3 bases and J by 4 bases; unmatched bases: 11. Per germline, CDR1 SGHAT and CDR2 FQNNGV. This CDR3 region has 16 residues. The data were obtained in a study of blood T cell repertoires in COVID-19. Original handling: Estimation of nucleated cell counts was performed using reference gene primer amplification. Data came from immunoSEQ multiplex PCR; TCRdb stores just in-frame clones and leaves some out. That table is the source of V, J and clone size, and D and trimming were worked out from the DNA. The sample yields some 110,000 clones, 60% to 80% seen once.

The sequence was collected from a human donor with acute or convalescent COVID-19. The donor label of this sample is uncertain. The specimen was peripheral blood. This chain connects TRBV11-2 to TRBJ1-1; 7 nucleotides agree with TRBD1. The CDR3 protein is CASSLVGGRVGTEAFF. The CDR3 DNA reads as TGTGCCAGCAGCTTGGTAGGGGGCCGGGTGGGCACTGAAGCTTTCTTT.